This T cell receptor (beta chain) comes out of a study of blood T cell repertoires in COVID-19. Turning to the study itself: The United States, Italy and Spain were the sources of the acute and convalescent COVID-19 samples.

In the authors' workflow: Reference gene primer amplification in the assay estimated nucleated cell counts. Sequenced by immunoSEQ multiplex PCR; TCRdb stores in-frame clones only, minus some. V and J calls and clone size follow that table, whereas D and trimming were derived from the DNA. The sample consists of fewer than 300,000 clones, approximately 91% of them appearing once. Ages ranged from roughly 18 to 100 years, with residence in about two dozen US areas. Researchers sorted participants into cohorts using their self-reported clinical history. The CDR3 spans 15 residues. The V end was cut by 0 bases, the J end by 4 bases, with 11 bases between. Germline V CDR1 and CDR2: MNHEY, SMNVEV (reference sequence).

The chain joins TRBV27 to TRBJ2-3; tentatively, D is TRBD2 (6 bases). This clonotype was obtained from a middle-aged woman with acute COVID-19. Sequenced input: PBMCs or T cells enriched from blood (not recorded which). CDR3 in DNA: TGTGCCAGCAGTTTATCTGTCGGAGGGGCAGATACGCAGTATTTT. Translating gives CASSLSVGGADTQYF.